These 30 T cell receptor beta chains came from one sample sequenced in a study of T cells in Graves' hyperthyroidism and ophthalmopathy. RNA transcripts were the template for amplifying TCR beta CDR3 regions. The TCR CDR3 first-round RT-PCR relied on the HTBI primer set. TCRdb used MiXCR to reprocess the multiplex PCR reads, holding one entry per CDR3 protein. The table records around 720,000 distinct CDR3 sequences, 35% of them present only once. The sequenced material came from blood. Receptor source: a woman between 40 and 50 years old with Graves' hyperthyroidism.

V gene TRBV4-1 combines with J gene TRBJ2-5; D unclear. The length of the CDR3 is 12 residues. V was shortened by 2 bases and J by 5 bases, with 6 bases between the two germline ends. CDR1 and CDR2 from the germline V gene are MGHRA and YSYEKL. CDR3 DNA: TGCGCCAGCAGCCAAAATACTGAGACCCAGTACTTC. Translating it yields CASSQNTETQYF.

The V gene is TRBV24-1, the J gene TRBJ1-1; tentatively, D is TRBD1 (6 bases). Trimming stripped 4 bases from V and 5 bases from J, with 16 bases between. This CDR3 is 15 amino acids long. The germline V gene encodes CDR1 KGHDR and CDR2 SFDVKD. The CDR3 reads CATSDAGEFGTEAFF. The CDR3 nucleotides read TGTGCCACCAGTGACGCAGGGGAATTTGGTACTGAAGCTTTCTTT.

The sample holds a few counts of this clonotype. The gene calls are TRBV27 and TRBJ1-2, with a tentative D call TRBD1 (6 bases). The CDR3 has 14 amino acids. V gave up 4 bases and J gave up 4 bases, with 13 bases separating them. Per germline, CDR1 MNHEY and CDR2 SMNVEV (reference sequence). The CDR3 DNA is TGTGCCAGCAGTTACCGACAGGTGGGCTATGGCTACACCTTC. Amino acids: CASSYRQVGYGYTF.

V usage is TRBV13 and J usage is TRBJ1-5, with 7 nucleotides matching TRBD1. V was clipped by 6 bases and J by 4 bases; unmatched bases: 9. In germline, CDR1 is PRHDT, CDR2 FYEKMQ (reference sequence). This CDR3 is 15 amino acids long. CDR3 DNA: TGTGCCAGCAGTCCTTCCGGGACAGAAAATCAGCCCCAGCATTTT. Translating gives CASSPSGTENQPQHF.

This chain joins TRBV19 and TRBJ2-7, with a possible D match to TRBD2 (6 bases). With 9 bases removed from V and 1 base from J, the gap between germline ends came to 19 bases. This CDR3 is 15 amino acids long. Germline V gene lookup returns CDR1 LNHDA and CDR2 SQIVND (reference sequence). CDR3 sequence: CASSRDFGGSYEQYF. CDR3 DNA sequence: TGTGCCAGCAGCCGGGACTTTGGGGGATCCTACGAGCAGTACTTC.

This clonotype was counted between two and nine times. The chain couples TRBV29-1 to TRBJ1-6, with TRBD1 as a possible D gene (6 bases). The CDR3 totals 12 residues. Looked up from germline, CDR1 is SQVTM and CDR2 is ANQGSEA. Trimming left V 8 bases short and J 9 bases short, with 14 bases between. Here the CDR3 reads CSSGQQGSPLHF. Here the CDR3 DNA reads TGCAGCTCCGGACAGCAGGGTTCACCCCTCCACTTT.

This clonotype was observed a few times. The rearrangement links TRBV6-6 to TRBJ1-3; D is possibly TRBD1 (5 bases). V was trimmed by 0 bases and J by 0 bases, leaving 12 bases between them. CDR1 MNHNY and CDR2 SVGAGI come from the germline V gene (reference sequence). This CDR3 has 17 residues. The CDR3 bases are TGTGCCAGCAGTTACTCGCAGGGCAGGCTCTCTGGAAACACCATATATTTT. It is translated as CASSYSQGRLSGNTIYF.

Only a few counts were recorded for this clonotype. CDR3 region: CASSSEGGQKNTEAFF. Here the CDR3 DNA reads TGTGCCAGCAGCTCTGAGGGCGGACAAAAGAACACTGAAGCTTTCTTT. The rearrangement links TRBV7-9 to TRBJ1-1, with D tentatively TRBD1 (5 bases). This CDR3 is 16 amino acids long. V shed 4 bases and J shed 1 base, with 16 bases lying between them. The germline CDR1 and CDR2 sequences are SEHNR and FQNEAQ (reference sequence).

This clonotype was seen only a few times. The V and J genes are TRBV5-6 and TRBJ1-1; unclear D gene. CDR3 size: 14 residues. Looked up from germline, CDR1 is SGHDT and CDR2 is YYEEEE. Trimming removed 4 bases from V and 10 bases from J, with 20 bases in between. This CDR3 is CASSRFDVPVGAFF. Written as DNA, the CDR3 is TGTGCCAGCAGCCGATTTGACGTTCCCGTAGGAGCTTTCTTT.

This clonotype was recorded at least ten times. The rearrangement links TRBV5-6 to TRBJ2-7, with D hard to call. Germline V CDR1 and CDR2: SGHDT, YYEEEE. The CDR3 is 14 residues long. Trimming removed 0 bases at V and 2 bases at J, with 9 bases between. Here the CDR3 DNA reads TGTGCCAGCAGCTTGGGCGGATCGACCTACGAGCAGTACTTC. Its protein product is CASSLGGSTYEQYF.

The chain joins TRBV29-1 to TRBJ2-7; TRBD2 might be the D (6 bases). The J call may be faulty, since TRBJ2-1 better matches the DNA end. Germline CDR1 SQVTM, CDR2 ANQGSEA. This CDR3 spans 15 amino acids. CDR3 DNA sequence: TGCAGCGTTGAAGACCCCGGGACTGCTTCCAATGAGCAGTTCTTC. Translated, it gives CSVEDPGTASNEQFF.

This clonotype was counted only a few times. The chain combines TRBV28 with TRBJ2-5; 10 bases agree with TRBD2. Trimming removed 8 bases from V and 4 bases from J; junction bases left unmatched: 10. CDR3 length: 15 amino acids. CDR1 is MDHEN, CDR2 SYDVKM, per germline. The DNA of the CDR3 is TGTGCCAGCGTTACTAGCGGGAATCAGGCAGAGACCCAGTACTTC. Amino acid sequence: CASVTSGNQAETQYF.

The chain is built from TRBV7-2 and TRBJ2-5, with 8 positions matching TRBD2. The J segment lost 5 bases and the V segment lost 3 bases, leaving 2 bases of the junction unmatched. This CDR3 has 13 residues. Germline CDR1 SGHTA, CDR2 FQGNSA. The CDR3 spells CASSLIAGETQYF. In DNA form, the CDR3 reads TGTGCCAGCAGCTTGATAGCGGGGGAGACCCAGTACTTC.

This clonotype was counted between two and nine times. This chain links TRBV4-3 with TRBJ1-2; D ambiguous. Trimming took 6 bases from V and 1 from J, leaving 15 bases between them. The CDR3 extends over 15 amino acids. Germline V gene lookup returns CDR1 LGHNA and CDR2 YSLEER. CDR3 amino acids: CASSSNSEINYGYTF. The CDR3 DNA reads TGCGCCAGCAGTTCTAATTCGGAGATTAACTATGGCTACACCTTC.

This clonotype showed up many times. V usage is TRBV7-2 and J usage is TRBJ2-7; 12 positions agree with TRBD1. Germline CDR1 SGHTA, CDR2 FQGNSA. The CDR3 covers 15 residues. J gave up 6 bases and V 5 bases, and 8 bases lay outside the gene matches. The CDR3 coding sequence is TGTGCCAGCAGCCCGGGACAGGGGGCGGGGATCGAGCAGTACTTC. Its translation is CASSPGQGAGIEQYF.

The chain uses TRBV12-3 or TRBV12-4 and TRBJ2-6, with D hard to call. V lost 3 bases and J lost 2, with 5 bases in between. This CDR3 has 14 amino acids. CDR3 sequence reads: CASSLRAGANVLTF. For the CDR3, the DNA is TGTGCCAGCAGTTTGCGCGCTGGGGCCAACGTCCTGACTTTC.

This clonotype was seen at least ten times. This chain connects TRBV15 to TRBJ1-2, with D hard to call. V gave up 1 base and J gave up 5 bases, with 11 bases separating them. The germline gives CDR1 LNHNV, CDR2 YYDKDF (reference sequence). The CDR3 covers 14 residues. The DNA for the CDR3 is TGTGCCACCAGCAGAGTGGTGGCAGCGTATGGCTACACCTTC. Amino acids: CATSRVVAAYGYTF.

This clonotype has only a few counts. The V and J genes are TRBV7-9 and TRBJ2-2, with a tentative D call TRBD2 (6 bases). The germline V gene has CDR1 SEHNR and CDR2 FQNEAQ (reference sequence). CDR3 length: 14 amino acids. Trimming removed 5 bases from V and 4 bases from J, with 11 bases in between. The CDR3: CASSRLVSTGELFF. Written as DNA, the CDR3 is TGTGCCAGCAGCCGACTAGTATCCACCGGGGAGCTGTTTTTT.

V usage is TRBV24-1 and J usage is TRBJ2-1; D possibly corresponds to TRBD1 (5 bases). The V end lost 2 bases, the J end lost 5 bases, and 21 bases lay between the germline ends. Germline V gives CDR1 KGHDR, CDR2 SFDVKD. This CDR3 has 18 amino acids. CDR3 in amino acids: CATSDSKGWGRLHNEQFF. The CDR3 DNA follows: TGTGCCACCAGTGATTCCAAAGGGTGGGGCAGACTTCACAATGAGCAGTTCTTC.

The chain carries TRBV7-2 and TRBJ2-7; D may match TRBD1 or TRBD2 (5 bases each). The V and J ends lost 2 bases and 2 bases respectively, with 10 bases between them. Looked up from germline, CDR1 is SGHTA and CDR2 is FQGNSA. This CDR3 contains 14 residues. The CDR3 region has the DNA TGTGCCAGCAGCTTAAGCAGGGACCCCTACGAGCAGTACTTC. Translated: CASSLSRDPYEQYF.

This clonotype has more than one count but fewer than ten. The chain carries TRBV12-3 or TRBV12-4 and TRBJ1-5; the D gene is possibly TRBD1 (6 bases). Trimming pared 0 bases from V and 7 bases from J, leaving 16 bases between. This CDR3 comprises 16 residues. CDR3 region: CASSLAQTGRNQPQHF. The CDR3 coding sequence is TGTGCCAGCAGTTTAGCGCAGACAGGTCGTAACCAGCCCCAGCATTTT.

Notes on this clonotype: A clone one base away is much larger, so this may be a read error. The CDR3 loop reads CASSLPVGYGYTF. CDR3 nucleotides: TGTGCCAGCAGCCTGCCCGTGGGATATGGCTACACCTTC. The chain joins TRBV14 to TRBJ1-2; D remains unclear. This CDR3 is built from 13 residues. V was cut by 4 bases and J by 5 bases, with 11 bases left in between. Germline V lookup: CDR1 SGHDN, CDR2 FVKESK.

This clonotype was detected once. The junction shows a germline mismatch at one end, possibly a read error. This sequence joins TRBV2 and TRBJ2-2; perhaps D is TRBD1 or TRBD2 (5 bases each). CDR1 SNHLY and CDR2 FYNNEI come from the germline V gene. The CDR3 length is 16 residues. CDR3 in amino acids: CAGSPQRGGHTGELFF. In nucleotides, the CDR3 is TGTGCCGGCAGTCCCCAGCGTGGGGGACACACCGGGGAGCTGTTTTTT.

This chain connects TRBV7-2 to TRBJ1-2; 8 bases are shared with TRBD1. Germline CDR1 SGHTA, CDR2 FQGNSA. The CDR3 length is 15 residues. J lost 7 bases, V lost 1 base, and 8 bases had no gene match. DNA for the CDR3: TGTGCCAGCAGCTTAGTCGCAGGGGGCTACGGTGGCTACACCTTC. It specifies CASSLVAGGYGGYTF.

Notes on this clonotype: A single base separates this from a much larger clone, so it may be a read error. The chain's CDR3 is CATSRDRTGAAGNTEAFF. The DNA of the CDR3 is TGTGCCACCAGCAGAGATAGGACAGGGGCGGCAGGTAACACTGAAGCTTTCTTT. The chain uses TRBV15 and TRBJ1-1, with TRBD1 matching 9 bases. V shed 0 bases and J 2 bases; nucleotides not matched to a gene: 10. The CDR3 sequence is 18 residues long. Per the germline V gene, CDR1 is LNHNV and CDR2 is YYDKDF (reference sequence).

CDR3 sequence reads: CASSLGGRTDTQYF. The DNA for the CDR3 is TGTGCCAGCAGCTTAGGGGGGCGCACAGATACGCAGTATTTT. The chain employs TRBV7-9 and TRBJ2-3; perhaps TRBD1 as D (6 bases). Trimming stripped 1 base from V and 1 base from J, with 6 bases between. CDR1 is SEHNR, CDR2 FQNEAQ, per germline (reference sequence). The CDR3 has 14 residues. Using reference TRBV7-9 and TRBJ2-3 for the parts outside the CDR3, the full variable domain is DTGVSQNPRHKITKRGQNVTFRCDPISEHNRLYWYRQTLGQGPEFLTYFQNEAQLEKSRLLSDRFSAERPKGSFSTLEIQRTEQGDSAMYLCASSLGGRTDTQYFGPGTRLTVL.

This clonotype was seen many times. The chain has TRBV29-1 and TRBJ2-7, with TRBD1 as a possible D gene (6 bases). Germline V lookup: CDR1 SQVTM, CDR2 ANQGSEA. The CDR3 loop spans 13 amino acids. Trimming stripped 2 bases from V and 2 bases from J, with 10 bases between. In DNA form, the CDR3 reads TGCAGCGTTGAAATACAGGGAACCTACGAGCAGTACTTC. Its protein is CSVEIQGTYEQYF.

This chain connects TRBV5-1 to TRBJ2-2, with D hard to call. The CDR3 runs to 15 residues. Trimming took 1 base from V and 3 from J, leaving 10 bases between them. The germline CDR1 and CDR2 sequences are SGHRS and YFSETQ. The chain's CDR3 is CASSLYSGYTGELFF. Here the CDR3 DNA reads TGCGCCAGCAGCTTGTATAGTGGGTACACCGGGGAGCTGTTTTTT.

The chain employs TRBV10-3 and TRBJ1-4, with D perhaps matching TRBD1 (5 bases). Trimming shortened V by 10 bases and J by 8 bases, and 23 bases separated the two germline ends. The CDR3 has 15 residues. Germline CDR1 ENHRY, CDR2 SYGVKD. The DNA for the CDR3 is TGTGCCAGCAGCCCCGGGACGTTCTTAGAGGAAAAACTGTTTTTT. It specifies CASSPGTFLEEKLFF.

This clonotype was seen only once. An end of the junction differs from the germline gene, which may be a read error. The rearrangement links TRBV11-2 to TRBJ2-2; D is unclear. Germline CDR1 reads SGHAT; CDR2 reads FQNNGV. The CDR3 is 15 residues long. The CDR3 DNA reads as TGCGCCAGCAGCCAAGCCAGCCTGAGCACCGGGGAGCTGTTTTTT. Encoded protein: CASSQASLSTGELFF.